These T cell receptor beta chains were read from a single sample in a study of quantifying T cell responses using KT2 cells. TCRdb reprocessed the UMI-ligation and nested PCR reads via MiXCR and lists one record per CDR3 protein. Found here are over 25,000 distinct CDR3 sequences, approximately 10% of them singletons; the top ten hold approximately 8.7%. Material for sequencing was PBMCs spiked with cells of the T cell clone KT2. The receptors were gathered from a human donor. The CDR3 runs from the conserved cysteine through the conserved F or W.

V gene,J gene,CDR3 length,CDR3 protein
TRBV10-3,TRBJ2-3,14,CAISGGGFTDTQYF
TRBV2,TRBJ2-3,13,CASSAPFTDTQYF
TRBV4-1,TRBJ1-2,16,CASSQGPGFPAYGYTF
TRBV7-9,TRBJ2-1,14,CASSSNGLYNEQFF
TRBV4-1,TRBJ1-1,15,CASSLYGRALTEAFF
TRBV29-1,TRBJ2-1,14,CSAAGGLDNNEPFF
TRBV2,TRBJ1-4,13,CASSYSWDEKLFF
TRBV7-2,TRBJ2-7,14,CASSLAGGSYEQYF
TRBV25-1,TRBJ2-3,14,CASSDRRVIDTQYF
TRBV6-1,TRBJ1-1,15,CASSWNPPLNTEAFF
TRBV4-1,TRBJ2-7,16,CASSQVQGVSSYEQYF
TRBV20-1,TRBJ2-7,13,CSARTGSSYEQYF
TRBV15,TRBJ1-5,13,CATSRDLDQPQHF
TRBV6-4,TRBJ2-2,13,CASSDSSTGELFF
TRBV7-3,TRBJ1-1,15,CASSLTSQGSTEAFF
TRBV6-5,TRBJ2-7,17,CASSYSRSSGSLYEQYF
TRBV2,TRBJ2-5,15,CASFPGLARKGTQYF
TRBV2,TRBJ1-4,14,CASSEKRQVEKLFF
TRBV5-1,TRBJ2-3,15,CASSLEGRTTDTQYF
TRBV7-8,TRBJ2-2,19,CASSPNGILATSGAGELFF
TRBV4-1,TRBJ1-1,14,CASSQESRATEAFF
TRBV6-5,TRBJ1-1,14,CASSYSADYTEAFF
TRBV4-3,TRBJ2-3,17,CASSQDVALSLTDTQYF
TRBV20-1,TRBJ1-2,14,CSARVPLAADGYTF
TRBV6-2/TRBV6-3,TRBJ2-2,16,CASSGLAGRGTGELFF
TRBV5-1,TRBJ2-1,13,CASSWTGFNEQFF
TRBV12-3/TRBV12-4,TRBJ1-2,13,CASSKTDNYGYTF
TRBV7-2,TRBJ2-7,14,CASSLVGDRYEQYF
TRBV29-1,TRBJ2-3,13,CSVGGTPPDTQYF
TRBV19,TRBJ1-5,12,CAAGGIHQPQHF
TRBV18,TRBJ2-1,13,CASSPGRLNEQFF
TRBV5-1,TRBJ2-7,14,CASSFGDRSSEQYF
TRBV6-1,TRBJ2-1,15,CASSAGGGTYNEQFF
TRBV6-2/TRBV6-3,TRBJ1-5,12,CASQAVDQPQHF
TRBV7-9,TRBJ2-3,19,CASSSMGNPGLAVRFTQYF
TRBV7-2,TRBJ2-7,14,CASSQTGASYEQYF
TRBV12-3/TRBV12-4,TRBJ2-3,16,CASSLETASDGDTQYF
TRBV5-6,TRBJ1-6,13,CASSLWTASPLHF
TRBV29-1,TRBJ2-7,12,CSVGKGTGEQYF
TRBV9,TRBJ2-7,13,CASSGLAGYEQYF
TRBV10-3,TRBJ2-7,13,CAISQGTTGEQYF
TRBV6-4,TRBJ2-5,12,CASSEYQETQYF
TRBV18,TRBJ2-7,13,CASSPSGNYEQYF
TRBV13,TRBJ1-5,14,CASSLGQGGQPQHF
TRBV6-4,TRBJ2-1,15,CASSDSTSGNNEQFF